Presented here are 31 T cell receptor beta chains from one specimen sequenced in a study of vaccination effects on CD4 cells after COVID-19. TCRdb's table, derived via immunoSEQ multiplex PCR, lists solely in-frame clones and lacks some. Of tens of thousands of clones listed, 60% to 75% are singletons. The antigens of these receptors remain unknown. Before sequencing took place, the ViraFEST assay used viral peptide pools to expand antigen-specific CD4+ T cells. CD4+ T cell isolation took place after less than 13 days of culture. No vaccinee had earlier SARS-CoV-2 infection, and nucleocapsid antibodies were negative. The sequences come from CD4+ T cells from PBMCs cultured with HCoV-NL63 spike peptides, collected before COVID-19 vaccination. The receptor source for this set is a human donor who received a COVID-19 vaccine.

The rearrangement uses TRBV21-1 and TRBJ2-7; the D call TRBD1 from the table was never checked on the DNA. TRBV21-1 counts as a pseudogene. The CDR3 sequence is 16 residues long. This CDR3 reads CASSKDRPTGLSEQYV. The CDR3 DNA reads TGTGCCAGCAGCAAAGACCGCCCGACAGGTTTAAGCGAGCAGTACGTC.

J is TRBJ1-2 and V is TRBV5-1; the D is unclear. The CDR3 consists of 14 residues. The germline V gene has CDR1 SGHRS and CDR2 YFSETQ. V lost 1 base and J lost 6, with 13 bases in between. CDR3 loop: CASSLYAFSDGYTF. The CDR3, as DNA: TGCGCCAGCAGCTTGTACGCCTTTTCGGATGGCTACACCTTC.

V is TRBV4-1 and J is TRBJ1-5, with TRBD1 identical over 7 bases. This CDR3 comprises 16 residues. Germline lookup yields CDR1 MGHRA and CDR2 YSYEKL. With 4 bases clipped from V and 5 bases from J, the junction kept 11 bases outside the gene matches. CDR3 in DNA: TGCGCCAGCAGCCCAGAACACAGGGGAGCTTATCAGCCCCAGCATTTT. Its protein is CASSPEHRGAYQPQHF.

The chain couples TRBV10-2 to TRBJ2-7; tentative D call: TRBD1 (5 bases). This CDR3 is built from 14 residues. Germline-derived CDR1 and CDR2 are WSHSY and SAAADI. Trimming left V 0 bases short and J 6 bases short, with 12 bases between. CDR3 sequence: CASSESLIRGEQYV. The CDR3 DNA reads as TGCGCCAGCAGTGAGTCCCTAATTAGGGGCGAGCAGTACGTC.

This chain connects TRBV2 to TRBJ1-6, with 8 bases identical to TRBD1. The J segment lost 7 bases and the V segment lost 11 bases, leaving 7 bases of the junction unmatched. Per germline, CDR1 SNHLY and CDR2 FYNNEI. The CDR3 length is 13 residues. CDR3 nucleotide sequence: TGTGCCGGCGACAGGGGTTTGAATTCACCCCTCCACTTT. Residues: CAGDRGLNSPLHF.

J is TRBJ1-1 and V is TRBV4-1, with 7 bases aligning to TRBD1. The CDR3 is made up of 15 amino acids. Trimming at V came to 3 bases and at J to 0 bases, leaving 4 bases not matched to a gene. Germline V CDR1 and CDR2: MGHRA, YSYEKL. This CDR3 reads CASSQLDRVNTEAFF. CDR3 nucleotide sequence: TGCGCCAGCAGCCAGCTTGACAGGGTGAACACTGAAGCTTTCTTT.

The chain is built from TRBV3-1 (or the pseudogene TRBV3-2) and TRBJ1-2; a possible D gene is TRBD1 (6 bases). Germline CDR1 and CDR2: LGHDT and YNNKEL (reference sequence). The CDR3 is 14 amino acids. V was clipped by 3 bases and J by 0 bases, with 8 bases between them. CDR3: CASSHGTSNYGYTF. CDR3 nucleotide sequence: TGTGCCAGCAGCCACGGGACATCTAACTATGGCTACACCTTC.

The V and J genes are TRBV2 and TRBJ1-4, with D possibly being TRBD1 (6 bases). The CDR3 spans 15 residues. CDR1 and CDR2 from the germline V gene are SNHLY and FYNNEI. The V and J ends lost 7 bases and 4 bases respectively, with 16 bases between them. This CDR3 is CASNSRTASNEKLFF. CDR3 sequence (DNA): TGTGCCAGCAATTCCAGGACAGCGAGTAATGAAAAACTGTTTTTT. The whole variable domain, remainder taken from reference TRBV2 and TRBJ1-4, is EPEVTQTPSHQVTQMGQEVILRCVPISNHLYFYWYRQILGQKVEFLVSFYNNEISEKSEIFDDQFSVERPDGSNFTLKIRSTKLEDSAMYFCASNSRTASNEKLFFGSGTQLSVL.

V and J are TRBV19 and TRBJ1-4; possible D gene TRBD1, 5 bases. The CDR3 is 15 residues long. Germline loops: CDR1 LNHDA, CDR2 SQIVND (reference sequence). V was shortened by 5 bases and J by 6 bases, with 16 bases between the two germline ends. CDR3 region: CASSSLSGGDEKLFF. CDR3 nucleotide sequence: TGTGCCAGTAGTTCGCTCTCGGGGGGAGATGAAAAACTGTTTTTT.

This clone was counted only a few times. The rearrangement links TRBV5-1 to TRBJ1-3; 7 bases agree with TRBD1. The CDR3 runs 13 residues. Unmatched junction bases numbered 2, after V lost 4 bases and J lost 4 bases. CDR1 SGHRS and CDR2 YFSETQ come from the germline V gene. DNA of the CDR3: TGCGCCAGCAGCCCGGACAGGGGAAACACCATATATTTT. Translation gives CASSPDRGNTIYF.

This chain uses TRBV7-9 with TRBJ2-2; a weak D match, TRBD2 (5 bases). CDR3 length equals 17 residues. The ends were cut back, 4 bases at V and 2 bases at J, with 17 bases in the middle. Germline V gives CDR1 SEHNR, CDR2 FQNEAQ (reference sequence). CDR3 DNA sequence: TGTGCCAGCAGCTCCACCCGGCTAGCCCATAACACCGGGGAGCTGTTTTTT. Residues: CASSSTRLAHNTGELFF. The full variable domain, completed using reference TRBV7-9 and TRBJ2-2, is DTGVSQNPRHKITKRGQNVTFRCDPISEHNRLYWYRQTLGQGPEFLTYFQNEAQLEKSRLLSDRFSAERPKGSFSTLEIQRTEQGDSAMYLCASSSTRLAHNTGELFFGEGSRLTVL.

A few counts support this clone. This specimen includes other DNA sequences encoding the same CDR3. CDR3 sequence: CASSLGSNTGELFF. The CDR3 DNA follows: TGTGCCAGCAGCTTAGGTTCTAACACCGGGGAGCTGTTTTTT. The rearrangement joins TRBV7-9 to TRBJ2-2; D gene uncertain. The V end was cut by 1 base, the J end by 2 bases, with 5 bases between. Per germline, CDR1 SEHNR and CDR2 FQNEAQ (reference sequence). This CDR3 spans 14 amino acids.

CDR3 coding DNA: TGTGCCAGCAGCCGACAGGGGGATCAGCCCCAGCATTTT. Translated: CASSRQGDQPQHF. V gene TRBV7-9 combines with J gene TRBJ1-5; 9 bases map to TRBD1. The ends lost 5 bases at V and 5 bases at J; junction bases unmatched: 1. The CDR3 has 13 residues. Germline-derived CDR1 and CDR2 are SEHNR and FQNEAQ (reference sequence).

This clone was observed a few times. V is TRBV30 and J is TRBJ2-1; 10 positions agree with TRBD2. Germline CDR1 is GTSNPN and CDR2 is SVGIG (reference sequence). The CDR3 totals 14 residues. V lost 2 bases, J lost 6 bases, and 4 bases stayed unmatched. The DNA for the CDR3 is TGTGCCTGGAGTTTGGAGCGGGGGGGCAATGAGCAGTTCTTC. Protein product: CAWSLERGGNEQFF.

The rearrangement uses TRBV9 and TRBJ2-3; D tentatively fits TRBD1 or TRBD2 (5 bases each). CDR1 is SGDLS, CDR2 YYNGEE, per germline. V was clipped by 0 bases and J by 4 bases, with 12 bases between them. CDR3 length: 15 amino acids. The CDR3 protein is CASSVGSGRPDTQYF. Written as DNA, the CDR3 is TGTGCCAGCAGCGTAGGATCGGGGCGCCCAGATACGCAGTATTTT.

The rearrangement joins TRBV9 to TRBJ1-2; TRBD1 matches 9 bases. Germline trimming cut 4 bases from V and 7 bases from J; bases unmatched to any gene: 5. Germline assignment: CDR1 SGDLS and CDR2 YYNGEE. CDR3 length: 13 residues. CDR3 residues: CASSRTGELGYTF. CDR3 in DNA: TGTGCCAGCAGCCGGACAGGGGAGCTTGGCTACACCTTC.

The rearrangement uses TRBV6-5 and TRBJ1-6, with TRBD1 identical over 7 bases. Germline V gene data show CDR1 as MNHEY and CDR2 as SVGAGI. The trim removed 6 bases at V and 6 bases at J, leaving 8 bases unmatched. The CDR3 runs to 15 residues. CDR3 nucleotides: TGTGCCAGCAGCCGGGACAGCGGACGTAATTCACCCCTCCACTTT. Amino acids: CASSRDSGRNSPLHF.

The CDR3 here is CASSIFFGTAMNTEAFF. The CDR3 bases are TGTGCCAGTAGTATTTTTTTCGGGACAGCAATGAACACTGAAGCTTTCTTT. This chain connects TRBV19 to TRBJ1-1; 7 bases fit TRBD1. Trimming cost V 3 bases and J 0 bases; bases outside gene matches: 10. This CDR3 contains 17 residues. CDR1 is LNHDA and CDR2 is SQIVND in the germline V gene (reference sequence).

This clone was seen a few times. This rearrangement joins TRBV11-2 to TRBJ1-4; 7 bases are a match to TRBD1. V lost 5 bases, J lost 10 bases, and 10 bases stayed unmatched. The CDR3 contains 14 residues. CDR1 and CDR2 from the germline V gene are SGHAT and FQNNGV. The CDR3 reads CASSPPTGLVKLFF. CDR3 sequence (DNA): TGTGCCAGCAGCCCCCCGACAGGGCTTGTAAAACTGTTTTTT. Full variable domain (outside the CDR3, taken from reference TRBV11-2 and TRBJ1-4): EAGVAQSPRYKIIEKRQSVAFWCNPISGHATLYWYQQILGQGPKLLIQFQNNGVVDDSQLPKDRFSAERLKGVDSTLKIQPAKLEDSAVYLCASSPPTGLVKLFFGSGTQLSVL.

The chain's CDR3 is CASGFSGVVGCEQYV. Written as DNA, the CDR3 is TGTGCTAGTGGTTTCTCTGGGGTAGTGGGCTGCGAGCAGTACGTC. The chain joins TRBV12-5 to TRBJ2-7; no definite D call. V was trimmed by 3 bases and J by 6 bases, leaving 18 bases between them. The germline V gene encodes CDR1 LGHNT and CDR2 FRNRAP. CDR3 length: 15 amino acids.

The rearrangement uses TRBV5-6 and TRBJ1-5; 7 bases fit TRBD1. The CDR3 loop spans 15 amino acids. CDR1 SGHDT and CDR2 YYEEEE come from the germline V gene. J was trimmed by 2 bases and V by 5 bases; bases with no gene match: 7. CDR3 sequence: CASSRQGYGNQPQHF. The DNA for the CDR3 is TGTGCCAGCAGTCGACAGGGTTACGGCAATCAGCCCCAGCATTTT.

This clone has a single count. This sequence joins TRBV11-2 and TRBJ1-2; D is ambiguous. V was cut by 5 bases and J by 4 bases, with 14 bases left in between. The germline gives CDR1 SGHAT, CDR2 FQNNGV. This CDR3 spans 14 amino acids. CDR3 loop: CASSRVSVAYGYTF. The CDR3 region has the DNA TGTGCCAGCAGCCGCGTTTCAGTAGCCTATGGCTACACCTTC. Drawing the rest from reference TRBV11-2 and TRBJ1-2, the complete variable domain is EAGVAQSPRYKIIEKRQSVAFWCNPISGHATLYWYQQILGQGPKLLIQFQNNGVVDDSQLPKDRFSAERLKGVDSTLKIQPAKLEDSAVYLCASSRVSVAYGYTFGSGTRLTVV.

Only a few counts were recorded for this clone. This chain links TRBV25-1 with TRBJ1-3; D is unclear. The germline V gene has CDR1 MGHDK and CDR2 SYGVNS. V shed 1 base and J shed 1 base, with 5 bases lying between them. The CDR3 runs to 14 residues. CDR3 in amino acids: CASSELSSGNTIYF. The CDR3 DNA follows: TGTGCCAGCAGTGAATTGAGTTCTGGAAACACCATATATTTT. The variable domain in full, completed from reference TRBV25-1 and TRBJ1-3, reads EADIYQTPRYLVIGTGKKITLECSQTMGHDKMYWYQQDPGMELHLIHYSYGVNSTEKGDLSSESTVSRIRTEHFPLTLESARPSHTSQYLCASSELSSGNTIYFGEGSWLTVV.

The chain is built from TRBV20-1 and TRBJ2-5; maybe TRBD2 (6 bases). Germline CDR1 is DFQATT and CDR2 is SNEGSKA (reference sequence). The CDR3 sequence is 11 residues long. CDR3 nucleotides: TGCTCTGGGGGGTCCAGGGAGACCCAGTACTTC. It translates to CSGGSRETQYF.

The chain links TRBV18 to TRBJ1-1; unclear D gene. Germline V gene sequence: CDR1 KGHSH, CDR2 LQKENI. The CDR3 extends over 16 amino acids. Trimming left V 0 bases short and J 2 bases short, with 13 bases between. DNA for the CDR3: TGTGCCAGCTCACCACCGTTTCTCAGAACAAACACTGAAGCTTTCTTT. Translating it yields CASSPPFLRTNTEAFF.

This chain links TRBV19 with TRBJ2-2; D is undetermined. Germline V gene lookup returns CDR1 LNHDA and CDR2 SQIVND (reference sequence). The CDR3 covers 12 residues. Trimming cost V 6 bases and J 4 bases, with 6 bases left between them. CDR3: CASSPITGELFF. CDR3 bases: TGTGCCAGTAGCCCTATCACCGGGGAGCTGTTTTTT.

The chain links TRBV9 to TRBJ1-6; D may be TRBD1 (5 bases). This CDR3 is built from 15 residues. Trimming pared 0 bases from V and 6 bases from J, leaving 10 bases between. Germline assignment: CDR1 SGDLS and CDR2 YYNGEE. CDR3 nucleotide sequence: TGTGCCAGCAGCGTAGGCCAGGGCCCTAATTCACCCCTCCACTTT. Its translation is CASSVGQGPNSPLHF.

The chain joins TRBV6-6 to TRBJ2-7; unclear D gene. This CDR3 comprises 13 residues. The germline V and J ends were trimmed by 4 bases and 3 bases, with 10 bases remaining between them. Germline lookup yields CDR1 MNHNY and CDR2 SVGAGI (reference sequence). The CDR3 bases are TGTGCCAGCAGTTTAGGCAGCTACTACGAGCAGTACGTC. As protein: CASSLGSYYEQYV.

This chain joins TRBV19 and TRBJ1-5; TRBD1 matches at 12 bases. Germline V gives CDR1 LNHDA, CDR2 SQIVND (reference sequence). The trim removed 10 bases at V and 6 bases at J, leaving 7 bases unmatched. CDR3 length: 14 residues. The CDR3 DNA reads TGTGCCACTCGGGGACAGGGGGCTTTTCAGCCCCAGCATTTT. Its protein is CATRGQGAFQPQHF.

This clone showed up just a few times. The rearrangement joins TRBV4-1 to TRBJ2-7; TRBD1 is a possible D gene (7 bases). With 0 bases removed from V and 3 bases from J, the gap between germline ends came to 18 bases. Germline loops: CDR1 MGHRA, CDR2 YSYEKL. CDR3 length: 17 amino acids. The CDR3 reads CASSQDYQAGQIYEQYV. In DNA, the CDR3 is TGCGCCAGCAGCCAAGATTATCAGGCGGGACAGATCTACGAGCAGTACGTC.

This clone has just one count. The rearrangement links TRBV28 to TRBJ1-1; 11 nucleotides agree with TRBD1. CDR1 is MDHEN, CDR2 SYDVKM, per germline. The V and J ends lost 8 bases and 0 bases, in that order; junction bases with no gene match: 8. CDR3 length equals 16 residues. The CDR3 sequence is CASYDRDRGMNTEAFF. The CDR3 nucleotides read TGTGCCAGCTACGACCGGGACAGGGGGATGAACACTGAAGCTTTCTTT.